Here is one T cell receptor beta chain with its context. Its antigen has not been determined. No much larger clone is present one base from it, and per-base qualities are unavailable. Genomic DNA was extracted from sorted cells for sequencing of the TCRbeta CDR3 region. TCRbeta CDR3 regions were sequenced using the immunoSEQ Assay. The immuneACCESS repertoire file appears here via TCRdb, limited to in-frame rearrangements. These files lack a portion of the clones; in checked studies, under half of the deficit traces to unresolved V genes, and the cause of the others is not known. This sample gives about 37,000 clones in total; 70% to 80% of them show up just once. The ten largest clonotypes hold less than 25% of the sample. The trial excluded patients who had a history of autoimmune disease or who were on systemic immunosuppression. Peripheral blood for TCR sequencing was collected from all dose cohorts at baseline, on cycle 4 day 1, and on cycle 7 day 1. Samples came from an open-label, multicenter, first-in-human phase I dose-escalation trial of ivuxolimab. Adults with locally advanced or metastatic melanoma, renal cell carcinoma, hepatocellular carcinoma or head and neck squamous cell carcinoma were enrolled in the trial. Before TCR sequencing, CD4+ and CD8+ T cells were separately sorted from peripheral blood.

This entry belongs to a study of OX40 agonist ivuxolimab in advanced cancers. Regarding the research as a whole: Ivuxolimab was an agonistic, fully human IgG2 monoclonal antibody directed against OX40 (CD134), a costimulatory receptor. Peripheral TCRbeta sequencing was intended to test whether TCR sequence diversity was altered and clonal T-cell expansion was caused by ivuxolimab. Intravenous ivuxolimab was administered to patients every 2 weeks at six dose levels: 0.01, 0.1, 0.3, 1.5, 3 and 10 mg/kg. Of the roughly 53 patients in dose escalation, 19 had hepatocellular carcinoma, some 15 had melanoma, 9 had renal cell carcinoma and 9 had head and neck cancer. In the dose-escalation cohort, around four fifths of patients were male, and the mean age was approximately 60 years, with a range of about 23 to 90. The monotherapy dose-escalation portion (N of about 50 patients) of the phase I ivuxolimab trial is reported in the paper. Patients were allowed to have had prior anti-PD-1, anti-PD-L1 or anti-CTLA-4 therapy, and approximately 41% of the dose-escalation patients had previously received checkpoint inhibitors. Three dose-escalation patients achieved partial responses, one with hepatocellular carcinoma and two with cutaneous melanoma.

The research as a whole found: After ivuxolimab, more expanded clones were found on average in CD8+ T cells than in CD4+ T cells. Low levels of normalized T-cell clonal expansion were also shown by some nonresponding patients. The antigen specificity of the clonally expanded peripheral T cells was not determined. In partial responders in the 0.1-3.0 mg/kg groups, normalized peripheral clonal expansion was found to be among the lowest, especially among CD8+ T cells. At doses from 0.1 to 3.0 mg/kg, clonal expansion was seen in both CD4+ and CD8+ blood T cells between baseline and week 6.

Trimming removed 0 bases from V and 3 bases from J, leaving 9 bases between the germline ends. CDR1 and CDR2, per the germline V gene, are ENHRY and SYGVKD. The CDR3 runs 14 residues from the cysteine to the phenylalanine. The kept DNA is CDR3 alone, 42 bases in frame from the first base. The chain was built from TRBV10-3 and TRBJ2-7; TRBD1 is a weak D gene call, 5 bases matching. The sequenced sample was CD4+ or CD8+ T cells sorted from blood, obtained in a trial of the OX40 agonist ivuxolimab. This TCR came from an adult with an advanced solid tumor such as melanoma, head and neck, liver or kidney cancer. The DNA reads as follows: TGTGCCATCAGTGAGTCGGGTGGACACTACGAGCAGTACTTC. Translation gives CAISESGGHYEQYF.